Listed below are T cell receptor beta chains from one sample, sequenced in a study of T-cell memory formation after mild COVID-19. TCRdb analysed the 5' RACE reads with MiXCR anew, one entry per CDR3 protein. Among around 450,000 distinct CDR3 sequences listed, more than 20% were seen once. The sample taken for sequencing was PBMCs or a T cell subset sorted from them (not recorded which). Source of these receptors: an adult woman who had mild COVID-19 (a few samples of this study predate the infection). Cell type and time point are not known. The CDR3 runs from the conserved cysteine through the conserved F or W. The D gene is left open where the match is weak. Only some rows state a clone size, as once, few, many or a class for expanded clones.

cdr3_length,d_call,clone_size,j_call,v_call,cdr3_nt,cdr3_aa
12,-,few,TRBJ2-3,TRBV29-1,TGCAGCGTTGAAAGACGGTTGGATACGCAGTATTTT,CSVERRLDTQYF
14,-,-,TRBJ2-3,TRBV7-3,TGTGCCAGCAGCTTAGGCTGGGAGACAGATACGCAGTATTTT,CASSLGWETDTQYF
15,TRBD2,few,TRBJ2-5,TRBV12-3/TRBV12-4,TGTGCCAGCAGTTCGCTAATGAGCGGGATGGAGACCCAGTACTTC,CASSSLMSGMETQYF
14,-,few,TRBJ1-1,TRBV5-1,TGCGCCAGCAGCCCACGGGCGATGAACACTGAAGCTTTCTTT,CASSPRAMNTEAFF
16,-,-,TRBJ2-2,TRBV4-2,TGTGCCAGCAGCCAAGAACTAACCAGGAACACCGGGGAGCTGTATTTT,CASSQELTRNTGELYF
13,-,-,TRBJ1-1,TRBV30,TGTGCCTGGAGACCGGGACACTACACTGAAGCTTTCTTT,CAWRPGHYTEAFF
12,-,-,TRBJ2-7,TRBV29-1,TGCAGCGTTTATCAGAACCACTACGAGCAGTACTTC,CSVYQNHYEQYF
13,-,-,TRBJ2-1,TRBV7-2,TGTGCCAGCAGCTTAGGAGGGCTGTACGAGCAGTTCTTC,CASSLGGLYEQFF
13,-,few,TRBJ2-1,TRBV10-3,TGTGCCATCGGACTATTGGGGACCAATGAGCAGTTCTTC,CAIGLLGTNEQFF
14,-,-,TRBJ2-7,TRBV5-1,TGCGCCAGCAGACGGGGGTCCCCCACCTACGAGCAGTACTTC,CASRRGSPTYEQYF
11,-,few,TRBJ1-2,TRBV2,TGTGCCAGCAGCCAGCGCTATGGCTACACCTTC,CASSQRYGYTF
13,-,-,TRBJ1-2,TRBV4-1,TGCGCCAGCAGCCAAGGGGCTGGGGGTGGCTACACCTTC,CASSQGAGGGYTF
16,-,once,TRBJ2-2,TRBV12-5,TGTGCTAGTGGTTGGTGGGACACCCATGGGACCGGGGAGCTGTTTTTT,CASGWWDTHGTGELFF
15,-,few,TRBJ2-7,TRBV10-3,TGTGCCATCAGTGTGGGTCAGGGAGCCTCCTACGAGCAGTACTTC,CAISVGQGASYEQYF
13,-,many,TRBJ2-7,TRBV12-3/TRBV12-4,TGTGCCAGCAGTTTGTCAAACTCCTACGAGCAGTACTTC,CASSLSNSYEQYF
14,TRBD1,few,TRBJ2-7,TRBV7-9,TGTGCCAGCAGCACCAGGACAGGGAACGACGAGCAGTACTTC,CASSTRTGNDEQYF
13,TRBD1,-,TRBJ1-2,TRBV13,TGTGCCAGCTCCGCCGGGACAGGCGTCGGGGACACCTTC,CASSAGTGVGDTF
13,-,few,TRBJ1-5,TRBV12-3/TRBV12-4,TGTGCCAGCAGAACGTCTAGCAATCAGCCCCAGCATTTT,CASRTSSNQPQHF
14,TRBD1,few,TRBJ2-7,TRBV29-1,TGCAGCGTTGAAGACAGGGACAGCTCCTACGAGCAGTACTTC,CSVEDRDSSYEQYF
14,-,few,TRBJ1-1,TRBV7-6,TGTGCCAGCAGCGCAATACAGGGGAACACTGAAGCTTTCTTT,CASSAIQGNTEAFF
17,-,few,TRBJ2-1,TRBV27,TGTGCCAGCAGTTTAAGAGGCATGTCAGTGGCCTACAATGAGCAGTTCTTC,CASSLRGMSVAYNEQFF
15,-,-,TRBJ1-2,TRBV20-1,TGCAGCCGTACAACCCCGGACAGAGCTAACTATGGCTACACCTTC,CSRTTPDRANYGYTF
15,-,-,TRBJ2-4,TRBV24-1,TGTGCCACCAGTGAAGGGACGTGGGCGGGAAACATTCAGTACTTC,CATSEGTWAGNIQYF
14,TRBD1,few,TRBJ2-5,TRBV4-1,TGCGCCAGCAGCCAAACCAGGGGGCTAGAGACCCAGTACTTC,CASSQTRGLETQYF
18,TRBD2,many,TRBJ2-1,TRBV11-2,TGTGCCAGCAGCTTACAAGCTAGCGGGGGGGGCTCCTACAATGAGCAGTTCTTC,CASSLQASGGGSYNEQFF
13,TRBD1,few,TRBJ1-4,TRBV5-4,TGTGCCAGCAGCATTCGGGACAGGGAAAAACTGTTTTTT,CASSIRDREKLFF
16,TRBD2,few,TRBJ2-3,TRBV5-1,TGCGCCAGCAGCACCGGGACTAGCGGGACCACAGATACGCAGTATTTT,CASSTGTSGTTDTQYF
14,TRBD1,few,TRBJ1-1,TRBV19,TGTGCCAGTAGAAACAGGGGTCCGAACACTGAAGCTTTCTTT,CASRNRGPNTEAFF
12,-,-,TRBJ1-3,TRBV7-9,TGTGCCAGCAGCCGCCCCCTAGACACCATATATTTT,CASSRPLDTIYF
17,TRBD1,-,TRBJ1-5,TRBV4-1,TGCGCCAGCAGCCAAGGTGGGGCAGGGGGTAATAATCAGCCCCAGCATTTT,CASSQGGAGGNNQPQHF
19,-,-,TRBJ2-6,TRBV30,TGTGCCTGGACCCCTTTAGGTCTGGGAGTAATGTCTGGGGCCAACGTCCTGACTTTC,CAWTPLGLGVMSGANVLTF
20,TRBD1,-,TRBJ1-4,TRBV6-1,TGTGCCAGCAGTGATTGGGACAGGGTTGGCGCAGGGCTTCAGAATGAAAAACTGTTTTTT,CASSDWDRVGAGLQNEKLFF
16,TRBD1,-,TRBJ2-7,TRBV12-3/TRBV12-4,TGTGCCAGCAGTAGGGGGACAGGGGGACCATTCTACGAGCAGTACTTC,CASSRGTGGPFYEQYF
11,-,few,TRBJ2-3,TRBV20-1,TGCAGTGCCCTCAGATCAGATACGCAGTATTTT,CSALRSDTQYF
15,TRBD2,-,TRBJ2-5,TRBV7-2,TGTGCCAGCAGCTCAAACCCCGGGACTAGCGGATCCCAGTACTTC,CASSSNPGTSGSQYF
14,-,-,TRBJ2-3,TRBV6-5,TGTGCCAGCAGCACCGGCCTGGGCACAGATACGCAGTATTTT,CASSTGLGTDTQYF
11,-,few,TRBJ2-7,TRBV29-1,TGCAGCGTCCGGGACCGCTACGAGCAGTACTTC,CSVRDRYEQYF